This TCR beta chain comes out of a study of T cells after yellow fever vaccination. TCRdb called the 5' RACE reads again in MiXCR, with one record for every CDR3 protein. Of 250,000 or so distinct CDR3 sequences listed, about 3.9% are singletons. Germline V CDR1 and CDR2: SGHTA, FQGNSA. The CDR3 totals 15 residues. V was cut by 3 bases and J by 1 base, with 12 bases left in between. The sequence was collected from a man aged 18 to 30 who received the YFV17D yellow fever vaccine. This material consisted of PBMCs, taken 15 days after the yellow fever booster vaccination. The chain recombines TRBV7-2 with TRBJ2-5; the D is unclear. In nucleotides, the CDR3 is TGTGCCAGCAGCTTCCAACGAGGCACCCAAGAGACCCAGTACTTC. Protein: CASSFQRGTQETQYF.